The source of this TCR beta chain is a study of blood T cell repertoires in COVID-19. A note on this clone: A junction boundary mismatches the germline segment, possibly from a read error.

Germline V gene sequence: CDR1 SSHAT, CDR2 FNYEAQ (reference sequence). CDR3 length equals 13 residues. TCRdb's copy holds only in-frame clones and misses some; the assay was immunoSEQ multiplex PCR. The data contain 100,000 to 150,000 clones, 80% of them singletons. Sequencing input: peripheral blood. The TCR originated in a human donor in a cohort sampled during active COVID-19. The genes are TRBV7-7 and TRBJ2-7, with 9 bases fitting TRBD1. This CDR3 reads CASSLRQGGEQYF. CDR3 coding DNA: TGTGCTAGCAGCCTCCGACAGGGGGGAGAGCAGTACTTC.